The 14 T cell receptor beta chains below come from one sample, sequenced in a study of cytomegalovirus exposure and HLA in healthy donors. The protocol was immunoSEQ multiplex PCR, while the TCRdb copy is restricted to in-frame clones and leaves out a portion. The sample carries about 240,000 clones, approximately 84% recorded once. Specimen: PBMCs. The receptor set was obtained from a woman in her 30s in good health and CMV-seropositive.

This sequence joins TRBV10-3 and TRBJ1-1, with 7 bases identical to TRBD1. V lost 6 bases to trimming and J lost 0 bases; unmatched junction nucleotides: 16. Germline CDR1 reads ENHRY; CDR2 reads SYGVKD. This CDR3 region has 18 residues. CDR3 loop: CAISPSGQARTVNTEAFF. The DNA for the CDR3 is TGTGCCATCAGCCCATCTGGACAGGCCCGGACTGTGAACACTGAAGCTTTCTTT.

On this clone: This CDR3 is also generated by other DNA sequences in the sample. The genes are TRBV7-8 and TRBJ1-2, with D perhaps matching TRBD1 (5 bases). The CDR3 is made up of 12 amino acids. Trimming pared 4 bases from V and 8 bases from J, leaving 11 bases between. CDR1 is SGHVS and CDR2 is FQNEAQ in the germline V gene. The CDR3 region is CASSSQGYGYTF. The CDR3 coding sequence is TGTGCCAGCAGCTCGCAGGGATACGGCTACACCTTC.

This chain connects TRBV28 to TRBJ2-7; weak D call: TRBD1 (6 bases). V lost 3 bases to trimming and J lost 0 bases, with 12 bases between them. This CDR3 has 15 amino acids. Germline CDR1 reads MDHEN; CDR2 reads SYDVKM. Written as DNA, the CDR3 is TGTGCCAGCAGTTTTGACGGGACATTCTCCTACGAGCAGTACTTC. Amino acids: CASSFDGTFSYEQYF.

J is TRBJ2-3 and V is TRBV7-2; 9 nucleotides agree with TRBD2. Germline V gives CDR1 SGHTA, CDR2 FQGNSA. The CDR3 is 18 residues long. The V gene end was trimmed by 2 bases and the J gene end by 6 bases; junction bases not matched to a gene: 15. CDR3 nucleotides: TGTGCCAGCAGCTTAATCTCCCTGACTAGCGGCAGCTGGGATACGCAGTATTTT. Its protein is CASSLISLTSGSWDTQYF.

The CDR3 coding sequence is TGTGCCATCCCCACCCCCCTGGACAGAGCGAACACCGGGGAGCTGTTTTTT. Residues: CAIPTPLDRANTGELFF. The J gene is TRBJ2-2, the V gene TRBV11-2, with D maybe TRBD1 (6 bases). The CDR3 covers 17 residues. The V end was cut by 10 bases, the J end by 0 bases, with 21 bases between. The germline V gene encodes CDR1 SGHAT and CDR2 FQNNGV.

The V gene is TRBV19, the J gene TRBJ2-1; maybe TRBD1 (6 bases). Germline V gene sequence: CDR1 LNHDA, CDR2 SQIVND (reference sequence). This CDR3 is 17 amino acids long. The V and J ends lost 3 bases and 9 bases respectively, with 24 bases between them. The CDR3 sequence: CASSIEDTGHYIVEQFF. The CDR3 nucleotides read TGTGCCAGTAGTATTGAAGACACGGGACATTATATTGTTGAGCAGTTCTTC.

The V gene is TRBV15, the J gene TRBJ2-5; TRBD2 agrees at 7 bases. The trim removed 8 bases at V and 5 bases at J, leaving 11 bases unmatched. The CDR3 has 14 amino acids. Germline V CDR1 and CDR2: LNHNV, YYDKDF (reference sequence). The CDR3 sequence is CATQRDSVGETQYF. CDR3 bases: TGTGCCACCCAGCGGGACTCCGTCGGTGAGACCCAGTACTTC.

This rearrangement joins TRBV28 to TRBJ1-3; no clear D. From germline, CDR1 is MDHEN and CDR2 SYDVKM. The length of the CDR3 is 15 residues. With 3 bases removed from V and 0 bases from J, the gap between germline ends came to 9 bases. The DNA for the CDR3 is TGTGCCAGCAGTTTTGGAGGGTCCTCTGGAAACACCATATATTTT. It is translated as CASSFGGSSGNTIYF.

The genes are TRBV7-8 and TRBJ2-1, with a possible D match to TRBD2 (5 bases). Germline V gene sequence: CDR1 SGHVS, CDR2 FQNEAQ. This CDR3 comprises 15 residues. Between the trimmed V and J ends, which lost 0 bases and 6 bases, there was a span of 12 bases. The CDR3 coding sequence is TGTGCCAGCAGCTTAGCGCCTGAGGGTATCAATGAGCAGTTCTTC. Translating it yields CASSLAPEGINEQFF.

The genes are TRBV10-3 and TRBJ2-7; D is uncertain. Germline V gives CDR1 ENHRY, CDR2 SYGVKD. CDR3 size: 13 residues. The V gene lost 4 bases and the J gene lost 7 bases, with 14 bases spanning the gap. The CDR3 nucleotides are TGTGCCATCAGTGTTCAGCTTCTCGGGGAGCAGTACTTC. Protein sequence: CAISVQLLGEQYF.

V and J are TRBV27 and TRBJ1-1; 7 nucleotides agree with TRBD1. The germline V gene encodes CDR1 MNHEY and CDR2 SMNVEV (reference sequence). Trimming removed 2 bases from V and 11 bases from J; junction bases left unmatched: 8. CDR3 size: 13 residues. CDR3 DNA sequence: TGTGCCAGCAGTTTAGCAGGGGGAATGGATGCTTTCTTT. It encodes CASSLAGGMDAFF.

The rearrangement joins TRBV28 to TRBJ1-1; D is ambiguous. Germline CDR1 is MDHEN and CDR2 is SYDVKM. Trimming left V 4 bases short and J 5 bases short, with 20 bases between. The CDR3 consists of 16 residues. CDR3 in amino acids: CASSYGIGSMSTEAFF. CDR3 DNA: TGTGCCAGCAGTTACGGGATAGGGTCCATGTCGACTGAAGCTTTCTTT.

V is TRBV10-3 and J is TRBJ1-4; 9 nucleotides agree with TRBD1. V trimming: 11 bases; J trimming: 4 bases; junction bases outside the gene matches: 5. Germline V CDR1 and CDR2: ENHRY, SYGVKD. The CDR3 is made up of 13 amino acids. This CDR3 is CALGDRDNEKLFF. The CDR3 coding sequence is TGTGCCCTAGGGGACAGGGATAATGAAAAACTGTTTTTT.

This clone was counted a few times. The chain uses TRBV5-1 and TRBJ2-7, with 7 bases lining up with TRBD1. CDR1 SGHRS and CDR2 YFSETQ come from the germline V gene. The CDR3 spans 14 residues. Trimming cost V 0 bases and J 3 bases; bases outside gene matches: 3. CDR3 sequence: CASSLGQGVYEQYF. In DNA, the CDR3 is TGCGCCAGCAGCTTGGGACAGGGTGTCTACGAGCAGTACTTC.